The next 2 T cell receptor beta chains were all read from a single sample in a study of CD8 T cells in ankylosing spondylitis. Their antigens are not known. From the 5' RACE reads, TCRdb called clonotypes with MiXCR, one entry per CDR3 protein. The sample yields about 800,000 distinct CDR3 sequences, about an eighth seen once. General study findings and limits: Typical of ankylosing spondylitis blood, it appeared, was a TCR beta motif of eight highly homologous variants.

The sample taken for sequencing was blood, either unsorted or a sorted T cell fraction (not recorded which). All receptors come from a male donor with ankylosing spondylitis.

The chain combines TRBV20-1 with TRBJ2-2; D is uncertain. This CDR3 is built from 12 residues. Germline V CDR1 and CDR2: DFQATT, SNEGSKA (reference sequence). The V end was cut by 2 bases, the J end by 10 bases, with 11 bases between. The CDR3, as DNA: TGCAGTGCTAGACCCAGGCTAGAGGAGCTGTTTTTT. Protein product: CSARPRLEELFF.

This clonotype has a handful of counts. The genes are TRBV7-9 and TRBJ1-1; TRBD1 matches 8 bases. There are 14 residues in the CDR3. The V gene end was trimmed by 6 bases and the J gene end by 1 base; junction bases not matched to a gene: 4. Germline CDR1 reads SEHNR; CDR2 reads FQNEAQ (reference sequence). The CDR3 sequence is CASRGTGSNTEAFF. CDR3 in DNA: TGTGCCAGCAGGGGGACAGGTTCGAACACTGAAGCTTTCTTT.